The present T cell receptor (beta chain) was sequenced within a study of cytomegalovirus exposure and HLA in healthy donors. Study-wide results and limits: A reported reduction in N-insertions relative to the 666-donor mean was seen in an Asian-associated ancestry cluster in a later analysis. In a later analysis, at a false discovery rate of 0.05, over 15,000 TCR beta sequences matched HLA alleles.

This clone was counted between two and nine times. Its antigen is not known. The PCR had 60 Vbeta and 13 Jbeta primers. Assay used: immunoSEQ multiplex PCR; TCRdb lists only in-frame clones, some missing. The table has just over 150,000 clones, 70% to 90% seen once. Material for sequencing was PBMCs. The sequence was collected from a woman aged 18-30 years in good health and CMV-seronegative.

The CDR3 loop reads CATSPRGDRMNTEAFF. CDR3 DNA: TGTGCCACCAGCCCCCGTGGGGACAGGATGAACACTGAAGCTTTCTTT. This chain connects TRBV15 to TRBJ1-1; 8 bases align to TRBD1. V shed 5 bases, J shed 0 bases, and the junction held 8 bases outside the gene matches. Germline CDR1 LNHNV, CDR2 YYDKDF (reference sequence). The CDR3 is made up of 16 amino acids.